Each of the 3 T cell receptor beta chains below was sequenced from the same sample in a study of T-cell memory formation after mild COVID-19 (dated by TCRdb to the early 2020s). Libraries were prepared through 5' RACE. The instrument given in TCRdb is Illumina NovaSeq 6000. TCRdb redid the processing of the public reads, applying fastp at Q25 and MiXCR, and retained in-frame beta chains. Each entry is one CDR3 protein sequence, shown with its most common DNA and genes. The sample contains over 450,000 distinct CDR3 sequences, roughly 20% of them found a single time. The ten largest clones add up to around an eighth of the sample. The sample consisted of PBMCs or a T cell subset sorted from them (not recorded which). These receptors were taken from an adult woman who had mild COVID-19 (a few samples of this study predate the infection). The sample titles of this study are shuffled in the database, so cell type and time point are left out; the donor was told from shared clones.

The chain is built from TRBV7-2 and TRBJ2-3, with D perhaps assigned TRBD1 or TRBD2 (5 bases each). The length of the CDR3 is 16 residues. The V end lost 2 bases, the J end lost 0 bases, and 12 bases lay between the germline ends. Germline V CDR1 and CDR2: SGHTA, FQGNSA. The chain's CDR3 is CASSLLEGLSTDTQYF. CDR3 bases: TGTGCCAGCAGCTTATTAGAGGGGCTTAGCACAGATACGCAGTATTTT.

The chain combines TRBV3-1 with TRBJ2-3; no reliable D call. Per the germline V gene, CDR1 is LGHDT and CDR2 is YNNKEL (reference sequence). Trimming left V 7 bases short and J 2 bases short, with 10 bases between. This CDR3 contains 13 residues. This CDR3 reads CASTELNTDTQYF. CDR3 bases: TGTGCCAGCACAGAACTTAACACAGATACGCAGTATTTT.

The rearrangement links TRBV2 to TRBJ2-1; D not certain. Germline lookup yields CDR1 SNHLY and CDR2 FYNNEI. V lost 3 bases and J 0 bases, leaving 9 bases between the germline ends. The CDR3 contains 15 residues. For the CDR3, the DNA is TGTGCCAGCAGTGAGTCAGCCGGCTCCTACAATGAGCAGTTCTTC. It encodes CASSESAGSYNEQFF.